The clone carrying this T cell receptor (beta chain) was observed at least ten times. Sample-barcoded 5' priming and a J-beta primer mix drove a second PCR of roughly 6 to 12 cycles. TCRdb recomputed calls from the 5' RACE reads with MiXCR, one row per CDR3 protein. The sample lists about 1,500,000 distinct CDR3 sequences; roughly 27% were seen once. This sample stems from a study of blood T cells in healthy people across ages. The CDR3 has 17 residues. Trimming pared 1 base from V and 2 bases from J, leaving 16 bases between. The germline V gene encodes CDR1 MGHRA and CDR2 YSYEKL. The TCR comes from a woman in her 30s in good health. The V and J genes are TRBV4-1 and TRBJ2-3; D remains ambiguous. The source material was blood. The CDR3 DNA follows: TGCGCCAGCAGCCAAGGAGAGGCGGCAGAGCTCACAGATACGCAGTATTTT. It encodes CASSQGEAAELTDTQYF.